These 23 T cell receptor beta chains came from one sample sequenced in a study of Graves' ophthalmopathy and Graves' hyperthyroidism. RNA transcripts provided the template for amplifying TCR beta CDR3 regions. Amplification began with first-round RT-PCR using HTBI primers, then second-round multiplex PCR was performed. In TCRdb, the multiplex PCR reads were re-called with MiXCR into one record per CDR3 protein. The data contain hundreds of thousands of distinct CDR3 sequences, roughly two fifths of them singletons. The specimen was peripheral blood. These receptors were taken from an adult man with Graves' ophthalmopathy.

This clonotype was counted many times. This chain joins TRBV7-9 and TRBJ1-1; D perhaps matches TRBD1 (5 bases). Germline V gene sequence: CDR1 SEHNR, CDR2 FQNEAQ (reference sequence). V dropped 2 bases and J dropped 10 bases, with 14 bases sitting between them. This CDR3 spans 13 amino acids. For the CDR3, the DNA is TGTGCCAGCAGCTTACAGGGAATCTCGGTAGCTTTCTTT. This encodes CASSLQGISVAFF.

This clonotype was seen just once. A much larger clone sits a single nucleotide away, making a read error possible. V and J are TRBV5-1 and TRBJ1-2; TRBD1 might be the D (5 bases). Germline V lookup: CDR1 SGHRS, CDR2 YFSETQ. The V and J ends lost 4 bases and 9 bases respectively, with 13 bases between them. The CDR3 runs 12 residues. CDR3 amino acids: CASSATEYSYTF. CDR3 DNA: TGCGCCAGCAGCGCGACAGAATATAGCTACACCTTC.

This clonotype has a handful of counts. The chain couples TRBV5-6 to TRBJ2-7; D is possibly TRBD1 or TRBD2 (5 bases each). V lost 5 bases to trimming and J lost 3 bases, with 12 bases between them. This CDR3 spans 13 amino acids. Germline-derived CDR1 and CDR2 are SGHDT and YYEEEE. CDR3 sequence: CASSWDPDYEQYF. The CDR3 DNA follows: TGTGCCAGCAGTTGGGACCCGGACTACGAGCAGTACTTC.

This clonotype was detected many times. The chain employs TRBV7-6 and TRBJ2-2; either TRBD1 or TRBD2 may fit D (5 bases each). V lost 5 bases to trimming and J lost 0 bases, with 16 bases between them. The CDR3 is 17 amino acids. From germline, CDR1 is SGHVS and CDR2 FNYEAQ. CDR3 in DNA: TGTGCCAGCAGCCCCGGGACGTTGGATTCGAACACCGGGGAGCTGTTTTTT. Translating it yields CASSPGTLDSNTGELFF.

This clonotype was recorded only once. The V call is TRBV25-1, the J call TRBJ1-1; 8 nucleotides line up with TRBD1. This CDR3 is 12 amino acids long. CDR1 is MGHDK and CDR2 is SYGVNS in the germline V gene. V gave up 11 bases and J gave up 10 bases; unmatched junction bases: 12. DNA of the CDR3: TGTGCCTGGACTCCTCAGGGGGCAGGAGCTTTCTTT. It codes for CAWTPQGAGAFF.

This clonotype was seen a handful of times. V usage is TRBV19 and J usage is TRBJ2-7; D is perhaps TRBD1 (6 bases). Looked up from germline, CDR1 is LNHDA and CDR2 is SQIVND (reference sequence). This CDR3 contains 20 residues. Deletions cut 4 bases from V and 6 bases from J, with 34 bases between. CDR3 residues: CASSTTRGVELEPGRGEQYF. Here the CDR3 DNA reads TGTGCCAGTAGTACCACCAGGGGAGTGGAGCTTGAGCCCGGAAGGGGCGAGCAGTACTTC.

This clonotype was observed at least ten times. V gene TRBV24-1 combines with J gene TRBJ1-1; D is unresolved. The CDR3 has 13 residues. In germline, CDR1 is KGHDR, CDR2 SFDVKD. The V end was cut by 9 bases, the J end by 5 bases, with 15 bases between. CDR3 DNA sequence: TGTGCCACCTCGGACTGGAGTGGGACTGAAGCTTTCTTT. It translates to CATSDWSGTEAFF.

CDR3 in amino acids: CSARGTGGRGEKLFF. The CDR3 DNA is TGCAGTGCTAGGGGGACAGGGGGGCGCGGTGAAAAACTGTTTTTT. This rearrangement joins TRBV20-1 to TRBJ1-4; 11 positions agree with TRBD1. Looked up from germline, CDR1 is DFQATT and CDR2 is SNEGSKA (reference sequence). Trimming at V came to 3 bases and at J to 7 bases, leaving 7 bases not matched to a gene. The length of the CDR3 is 15 residues.

The chain couples TRBV20-1 to TRBJ1-4; TRBD1 is a possible D gene (6 bases). Germline values: CDR1 DFQATT, CDR2 SNEGSKA (reference sequence). This CDR3 comprises 15 residues. Trimming left V 0 bases short and J 6 bases short, with 14 bases between. The CDR3 DNA follows: TGCAGTGCTAGAGATCAGGGGCGAGGCTATGAAAAACTGTTTTTT. It encodes CSARDQGRGYEKLFF.

This clonotype was recorded once. This sequence joins TRBV20-1 and TRBJ1-5; D is unresolved. The CDR3 runs to 12 residues. Germline V gene sequence: CDR1 DFQATT, CDR2 SNEGSKA (reference sequence). The V gene lost 4 bases and the J gene lost 3 bases, with 7 bases spanning the gap. This CDR3 is CSANRPNQPQHF. The CDR3 DNA reads TGCAGTGCTAACCGACCCAATCAGCCCCAGCATTTT.

At least ten counts were recorded for this clonotype. The chain is built from TRBV10-3 and TRBJ1-3, with D perhaps TRBD1 (5 bases). The V end was cut by 8 bases, the J end by 0 bases, with 11 bases between. The length of the CDR3 is 14 residues. Looked up from germline, CDR1 is ENHRY and CDR2 is SYGVKD. The CDR3 DNA reads TGTGCCATCTCGAAGGGGTCCTCTGGAAACACCATATATTTT. Its translation: CAISKGSSGNTIYF.

This clonotype was recorded a few times. This chain links TRBV4-3 with TRBJ1-2; D is ambiguous. The CDR3 runs 16 residues. Germline CDR1 LGHNA, CDR2 YSLEER. V was shortened by 2 bases and J by 4 bases, with 17 bases between the two germline ends. CDR3 residues: CASSQLPGEGSYGYTF. The DNA for the CDR3 is TGCGCCAGCAGCCAATTGCCGGGAGAGGGATCCTATGGCTACACCTTC.

This clonotype was observed at least ten times. The genes are TRBV19 and TRBJ1-5; D unresolved. The germline gives CDR1 LNHDA, CDR2 SQIVND (reference sequence). Between the trimmed V and J ends, which lost 6 bases and 9 bases, there was a span of 12 bases. The CDR3 has 12 amino acids. CDR3 region: CASRGGHRPQHF. The CDR3, as DNA: TGTGCCAGTAGAGGCGGCCATCGGCCCCAGCATTTT.

With regard to this clonotype: This may stem from a read error, because a much larger clone lies one nucleotide away. V usage is TRBV5-1 and J usage is TRBJ1-1; no firm D call. Germline V gene data show CDR1 as SGHRS and CDR2 as YFSETQ. There are 15 residues in the CDR3. The CDR3 loop is CASSFAEVGNTEASF. CDR3 sequence (DNA): TGCGCCAGCAGCTTTGCGGAGGTAGGGAACACTGAAGCTTCCTTT. The full variable domain, in which reference TRBV5-1 and TRBJ1-1 provide the parts outside the CDR3, is KAGVTQTPRYLIKTRGQQVTLSCSPISGHRSVSWYQQTPGQGLQFLFEYFSETQRNKGNFPGRFSGRQFSNSRSEMNVSTLELGDSALYLCASSFAEVGNTEASFGQGTRLTVV.

The chain carries TRBV6-4 and TRBJ1-2; D not certain. Trimming removed 2 bases from V and 3 bases from J, with 4 bases in between. The CDR3 runs 12 residues. Germline V gives CDR1 MRHNA, CDR2 SNTAGT. The CDR3, as DNA: TGTGCCAGCAGTGACGAGGACTATGGCTACACCTTC. This sequence encodes CASSDEDYGYTF.

The chain recombines TRBV12-3 or TRBV12-4 with TRBJ1-5; D might be TRBD1 (5 bases). V was pared by 7 bases and J by 6 bases, with 16 bases between. The CDR3 totals 14 residues. This chain's CDR3 is CASIPPGLSQPQHF. In nucleotides, the CDR3 is TGTGCCAGCATACCCCCAGGGTTGTCTCAGCCCCAGCATTTT.

At least ten counts were recorded for this clonotype. The chain joins TRBV4-1 to TRBJ1-2; TRBD1 matches at 7 bases. Germline loops: CDR1 MGHRA, CDR2 YSYEKL. The junction had 8 bases not matched to a gene; V was cut back by 6 bases and J by 1 base. The CDR3 runs to 15 residues. CDR3 sequence (DNA): TGCGCCAGCAGGCGGACAGGAACCCTTAACTATGGCTACACCTTC. Its protein product is CASRRTGTLNYGYTF.

The V call is TRBV15, the J call TRBJ2-7; 8 nucleotides line up with TRBD1. CDR3 length: 15 amino acids. With 1 base clipped from V and 5 bases from J, the junction kept 7 bases outside the gene matches. CDR1 LNHNV and CDR2 YYDKDF come from the germline V gene (reference sequence). CDR3 nucleotides: TGTGCCACCAGCAGAGGGTACAGGGGGGTCCACGAGCAGTACTTC. Protein product: CATSRGYRGVHEQYF.

The gene calls are TRBV7-9 and TRBJ1-4; a weak D match, TRBD1 (5 bases). V lost 1 base and J 9 bases, leaving 12 bases between the germline ends. Germline CDR1 SEHNR, CDR2 FQNEAQ (reference sequence). The CDR3 consists of 14 residues. This CDR3 is CASSLGGTEKKLFF. The CDR3 DNA is TGTGCCAGCAGCTTAGGGGGGACGGAGAAAAAACTGTTTTTT.

V is TRBV19 and J is TRBJ2-7; 9 bases match TRBD2. The CDR3 is 15 residues long. The germline V gene encodes CDR1 LNHDA and CDR2 SQIVND (reference sequence). With 3 bases clipped from V and 7 bases from J, the junction kept 10 bases outside the gene matches. CDR3 nucleotides: TGTGCCAGTAGTATTGGTAGCGGGAGATTCCGTGAGCAGTACTTC. As protein: CASSIGSGRFREQYF.

This clonotype appeared once. CDR3 DNA: TGCAGCGTTGGCCAGACGACAGGGAGCGACCCTAACTATGGCTACACCTTC. It translates to CSVGQTTGSDPNYGYTF. The chain recombines TRBV29-1 with TRBJ1-2; 7 bases are a match to TRBD1. Unmatched junction bases numbered 14, after V lost 4 bases and J lost 0 bases. The CDR3 is 17 amino acids. Germline V gene lookup returns CDR1 SQVTM and CDR2 ANQGSEA.

Written as DNA, the CDR3 is TGTGCCAGCAGCTTAGTAGGACTAGCGGTGGACGAGCAGTACTTC. This translates into CASSLVGLAVDEQYF. The V call is TRBV7-2, the J call TRBJ2-7; 10 nucleotides match TRBD2. V lost 1 base and J lost 5; bases outside the gene matches: 5. Germline CDR1 and CDR2: SGHTA and FQGNSA. The CDR3 is 15 amino acids.

At least ten counts were recorded for this clonotype. The J gene is TRBJ1-5, the V gene TRBV2; the D is unclear. The CDR3 is 13 amino acids. The germline V and J ends were trimmed by 3 bases and 5 bases, with 8 bases remaining between them. The germline V gene encodes CDR1 SNHLY and CDR2 FYNNEI. CDR3: CASSDRIDQPQHF. The CDR3 region has the DNA TGTGCCAGCAGTGACAGAATAGATCAGCCCCAGCATTTT. The whole variable domain, filled in from reference TRBV2 and TRBJ1-5, reads EPEVTQTPSHQVTQMGQEVILRCVPISNHLYFYWYRQILGQKVEFLVSFYNNEISEKSEIFDDQFSVERPDGSNFTLKIRSTKLEDSAMYFCASSDRIDQPQHFGDGTRLSIL.